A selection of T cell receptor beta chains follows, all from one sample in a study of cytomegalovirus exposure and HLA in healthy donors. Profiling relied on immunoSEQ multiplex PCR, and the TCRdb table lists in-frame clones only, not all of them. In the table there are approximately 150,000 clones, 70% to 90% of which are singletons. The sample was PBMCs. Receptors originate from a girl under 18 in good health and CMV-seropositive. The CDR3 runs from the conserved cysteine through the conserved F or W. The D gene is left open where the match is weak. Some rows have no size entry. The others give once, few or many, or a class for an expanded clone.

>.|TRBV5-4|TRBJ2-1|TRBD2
TGTGCCAGCAGCCCCACTAGCGTCGAAAGGGGTGAGCAGTTCTTC
CASSPTSVERGEQFF
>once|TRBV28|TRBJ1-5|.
TGTGCCAGCAGTTTTGGCGGGAGGGCGGATCAGCCCCAGCATTTT
CASSFGGRADQPQHF
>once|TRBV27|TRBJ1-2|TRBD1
TGTGCCAGCAGTTTATCGGGTCAGACAGGGATGACCTATGGCTACACCTTC
CASSLSGQTGMTYGYTF
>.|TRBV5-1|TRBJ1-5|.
TGCGCCAGCAGCCCCTCGGGAAATCAGCCCCAGCATTTT
CASSPSGNQPQHF
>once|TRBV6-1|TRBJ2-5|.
TGTGCCAGCAGTGTAGGAGGGGCCGCAGGAACGACCCAGTACTTC
CASSVGGAAGTTQYF
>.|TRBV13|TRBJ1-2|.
TGTGCCAGCACCCCATCCACACCAAGTTCCTATGGCTACACCTTC
CASTPSTPSSYGYTF
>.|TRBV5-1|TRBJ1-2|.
TGCGCCAGCACCTTCTTCCCACAGGGCGGCTATGGCTACACCTTC
CASTFFPQGGYGYTF
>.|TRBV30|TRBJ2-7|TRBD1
TGTGCCTGGACCGGACAGGGTTTCAACGAGCAGTACTTC
CAWTGQGFNEQYF
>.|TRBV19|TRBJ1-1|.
TGTGCCAGTCTTTCAGGGGTTGAAGCTTTCTTT
CASLSGVEAFF
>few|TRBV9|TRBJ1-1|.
TGTGCCAGCAGCGTAGATGGCCAGGATCGTGTAGCTTTCTTT
CASSVDGQDRVAFF
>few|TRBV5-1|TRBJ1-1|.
TGCGCCAGCAGCTTTACCGGGACACCGAACACTGAAGCTTTCTTT
CASSFTGTPNTEAFF
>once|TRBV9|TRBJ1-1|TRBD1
TGTGCCAGCAGCCCAGGACAGGGAGGGGGAAACACTGAAGCTTTCTTT
CASSPGQGGGNTEAFF
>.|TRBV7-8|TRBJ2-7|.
TGTGCCAGCAGCTCCAGCTCCTACGAGCAGTACTTC
CASSSSSYEQYF
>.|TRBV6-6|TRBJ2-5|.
TGTGCCAGCAGTTCAGGGTTTTGGGAGACCCAGTACTTC
CASSSGFWETQYF
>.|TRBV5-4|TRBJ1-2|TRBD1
TGTGCCAGCAGCCTACAGGGGGCGGGCTATGGCTACACCTTC
CASSLQGAGYGYTF
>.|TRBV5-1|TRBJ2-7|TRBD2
TGCGCCAGCAGCTTGGAAGGACTAGCGGGCGAGCAGTACTTC
CASSLEGLAGEQYF
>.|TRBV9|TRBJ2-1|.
TGTGCCAGCAGCCTCCCGGGGGACGGGCAGTTCTTC
CASSLPGDGQFF
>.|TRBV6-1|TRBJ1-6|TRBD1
TGTGCCAGCAGTGACCCCGACAGGGGCCTAAGCTCCTATAATTCACCCCTCCACTTT
CASSDPDRGLSSYNSPLHF
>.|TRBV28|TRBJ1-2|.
TGTGCCAGCAGTCCGTCTTTGAGGGAGGGCTACACCTTC
CASSPSLREGYTF
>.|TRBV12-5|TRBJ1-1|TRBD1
TGTGCTAGTGGTTTGGAGACAGGGGCGTCTTTCTTT
CASGLETGASFF
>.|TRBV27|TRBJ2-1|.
TGTGCCAGCAGTTTGGTCTCTAGCGCCCCCTACAATGAGCAGTTCTTC
CASSLVSSAPYNEQFF
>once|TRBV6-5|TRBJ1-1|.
TGTGCCAGCAGTTACTCAAGGGGGACTGAAGCTTTCTTT
CASSYSRGTEAFF
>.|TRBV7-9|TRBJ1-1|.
TGTGCCAGCAGATCACAGACAGAAGCTTTCTTT
CASRSQTEAFF
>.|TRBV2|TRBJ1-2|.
TGTGCCAGCTACAAGCAATCAGGGGACGACTATGGCTACACCTTC
CASYKQSGDDYGYTF
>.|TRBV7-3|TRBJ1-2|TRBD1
TGTGCCAGCAGCTTGGGACAGGACTTTTATGGCTACACCTTC
CASSLGQDFYGYTF
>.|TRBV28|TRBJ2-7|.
TGTGCCAGCACATCACGCGCCTACGAGCAGTACTTC
CASTSRAYEQYF
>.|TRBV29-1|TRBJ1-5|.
TGCAGCGTAGGGGGTGTAAATCAGCCCCAGCATTTT
CSVGGVNQPQHF
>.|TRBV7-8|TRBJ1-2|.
TGTGCCAGCAGCCCCTTGAGTAACTATGGCTACACCTTC
CASSPLSNYGYTF
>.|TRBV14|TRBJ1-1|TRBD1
TGTGCCAGCAGCCCGTGGGGACAGGGTAACACTGAAGCTTTCTTT
CASSPWGQGNTEAFF
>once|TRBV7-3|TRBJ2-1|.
TGTGCCAGCAGCTTATCTGACAGCTCCTACAATGAGCAGTTCTTC
CASSLSDSSYNEQFF
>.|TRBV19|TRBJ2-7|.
TGTGCCAGTAGTATAGGGGACTCCTATGAGCAGTACTTC
CASSIGDSYEQYF
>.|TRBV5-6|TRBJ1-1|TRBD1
TGTGCCAGCAGCCTATCAATGACAGGGACGAACACTGAAGCTTTCTTT
CASSLSMTGTNTEAFF
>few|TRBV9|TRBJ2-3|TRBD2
TGTGCCAGCAGCTTCCGGGGGGCTAGCGGGGATCGCACAGATACGCAGTATTTT
CASSFRGASGDRTDTQYF
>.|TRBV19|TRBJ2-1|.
TGTGCCAGTAGTATCGAGGGTTCTACTTGGGATGCTGAGCAGTTCTTC
CASSIEGSTWDAEQFF
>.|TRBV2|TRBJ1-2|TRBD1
TGTGCCAGCATCCGGGACAGGGGGCTGTATGGGAATGGCTACACCTTC
CASIRDRGLYGNGYTF
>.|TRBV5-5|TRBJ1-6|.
TGTGCCAGCAGCTCGCAGTTGACAGGTCCTTCTTCACCCCTCCACTTT
CASSSQLTGPSSPLHF
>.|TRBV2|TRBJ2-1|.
TGTGCCAGCAGTCTGGGGACCGGGGGGCAACAGTTCTTC
CASSLGTGGQQFF
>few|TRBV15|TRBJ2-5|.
TGTGCCACCAGCAGAGGGGGGGATGAAGAGACCCAGTACTTC
CATSRGGDEETQYF
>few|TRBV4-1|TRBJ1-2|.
TGCGCCAGCAGCCCCCACCCACTCCCGGGAAACTATGGCTACACCTTC
CASSPHPLPGNYGYTF
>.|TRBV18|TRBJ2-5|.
TGTGCCAGCTCACCTTCCCCAGGGGGGAAGGAGACCCAGTACTTC
CASSPSPGGKETQYF
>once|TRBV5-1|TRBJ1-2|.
TGCGCCAGCAGCAGGGGAGGGGAGGATGATGGCTACACCTTC
CASSRGGEDDGYTF
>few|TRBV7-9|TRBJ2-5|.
TGTGCCAGCGCCTCCGGGCAGGGACTGGTAAAAGAGACCCAGTACTTC
CASASGQGLVKETQYF
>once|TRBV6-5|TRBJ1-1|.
TGTGCCAGCAGTTACACCGCCGGGGGCACTGAAGCTTTCTTT
CASSYTAGGTEAFF
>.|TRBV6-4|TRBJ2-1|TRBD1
TGTGCCAGCAGTGACTCGGGACAGGGTGGCAATGAGCAGTTCTTC
CASSDSGQGGNEQFF
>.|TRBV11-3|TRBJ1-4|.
TGTGCCAGCAGCTCCTATGCAACTAATGAAAAACTGTTTTTT
CASSSYATNEKLFF
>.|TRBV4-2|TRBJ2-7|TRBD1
TGTGCCAGCAGCCATCCCGCGCAATACAGGGGACCTCTCGAGCAGTACTTC
CASSHPAQYRGPLEQYF
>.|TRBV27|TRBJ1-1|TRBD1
TGTGCCAGCATGGAGGGGGCTACGGACACTGAAGCTTTCTTT
CASMEGATDTEAFF
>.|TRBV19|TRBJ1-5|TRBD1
TGTGCCAGTAGTAGGGGACAGGGCGGCGGTGGAGTCAATCAGCCCCAGCATTTT
CASSRGQGGGGVNQPQHF
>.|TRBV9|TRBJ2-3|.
TGTGCCAGCAGCCTGGGCGATACGCAGTATTTT
CASSLGDTQYF
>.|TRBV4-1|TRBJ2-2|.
TGCGCCAGCAGCCAAGATGGGTCTAGAACCGGGGAGCTGTTTTTT
CASSQDGSRTGELFF
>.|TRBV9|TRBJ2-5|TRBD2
TGTGCCAGCAATGAGCGGGGGGGTCTTACGACCCAGTACTTC
CASNERGGLTTQYF
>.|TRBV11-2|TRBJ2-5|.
TGTGCCAGCAGCTTAGATAATTCGAGACAAGAGACCCAGTACTTC
CASSLDNSRQETQYF
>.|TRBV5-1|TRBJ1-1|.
TGCGCCAGCAGCTTATATGGAGCATTGAACACTGAAGCTTTCTTT
CASSLYGALNTEAFF
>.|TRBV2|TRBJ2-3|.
TGTGCCAGCAGTGAAGCGACTAGCACAGATACGCAGTATTTT
CASSEATSTDTQYF
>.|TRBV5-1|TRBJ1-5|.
TGCGCCAGCAGCTTGGATGGAGGCAATCAGCCCCAGCATTTT
CASSLDGGNQPQHF
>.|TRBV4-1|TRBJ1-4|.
TGCGCCAGCAGCCAAGAACCCCCCGGTGGGGCCACTAATGAAAAACTGTTTTTT
CASSQEPPGGATNEKLFF
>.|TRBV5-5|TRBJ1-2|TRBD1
TGTGCCAGCAGCTTGGGTCACCGGGACAGAGATTATGGCTACACCTTC
CASSLGHRDRDYGYTF
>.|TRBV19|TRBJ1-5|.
TGTGCCAGTAACTCGGGGAGCCCGGGGACCCAGCATTTT
CASNSGSPGTQHF
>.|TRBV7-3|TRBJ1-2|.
TGTGCCAGCGGTCAGGGTTCAAACTATGGCTACACCTTC
CASGQGSNYGYTF